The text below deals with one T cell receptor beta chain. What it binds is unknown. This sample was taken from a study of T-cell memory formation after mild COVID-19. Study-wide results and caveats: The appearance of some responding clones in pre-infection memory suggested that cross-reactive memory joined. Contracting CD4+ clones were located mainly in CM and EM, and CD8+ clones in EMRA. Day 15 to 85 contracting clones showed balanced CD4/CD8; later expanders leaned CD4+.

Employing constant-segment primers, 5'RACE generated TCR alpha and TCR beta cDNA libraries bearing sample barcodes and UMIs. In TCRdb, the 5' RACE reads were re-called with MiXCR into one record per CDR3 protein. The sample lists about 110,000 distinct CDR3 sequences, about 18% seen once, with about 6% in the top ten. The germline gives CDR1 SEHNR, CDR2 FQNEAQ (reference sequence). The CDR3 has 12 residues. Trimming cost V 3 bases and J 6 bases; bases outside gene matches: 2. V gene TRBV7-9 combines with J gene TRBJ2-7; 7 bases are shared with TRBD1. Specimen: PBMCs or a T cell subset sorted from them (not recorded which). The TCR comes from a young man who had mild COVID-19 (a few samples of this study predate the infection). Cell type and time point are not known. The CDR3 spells CASSFTGVEQYF. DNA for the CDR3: TGTGCCAGCAGCTTCACAGGGGTCGAGCAGTACTTC.